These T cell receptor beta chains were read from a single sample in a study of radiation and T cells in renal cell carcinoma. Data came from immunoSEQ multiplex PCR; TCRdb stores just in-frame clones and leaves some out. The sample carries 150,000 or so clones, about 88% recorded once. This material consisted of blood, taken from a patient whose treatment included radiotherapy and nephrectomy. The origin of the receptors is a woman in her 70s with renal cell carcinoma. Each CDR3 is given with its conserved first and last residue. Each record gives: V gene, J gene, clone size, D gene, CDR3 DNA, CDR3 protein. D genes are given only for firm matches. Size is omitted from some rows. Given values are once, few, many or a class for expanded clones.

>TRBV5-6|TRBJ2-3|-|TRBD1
TGTGCCAGCAGCTTGAGGGACAGGGGTACGCAGTATTTT
CASSLRDRGTQYF
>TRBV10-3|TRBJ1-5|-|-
TGTGCCATCAGCGGAGACCCGTATCAGCCCCAGCATTTT
CAISGDPYQPQHF
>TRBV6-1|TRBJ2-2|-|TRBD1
TGTGCCAGCATCGTACAGGGGGCTGGTGGGGAGCTGTTTTTT
CASIVQGAGGELFF
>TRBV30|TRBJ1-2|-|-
TGTGCCTGGAGTGTAAGGACGGCCTATGGCTACACCTTC
CAWSVRTAYGYTF
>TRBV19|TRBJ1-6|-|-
TGTGCCAGTAGTATAAAGGACTCACCCCTCCACTTT
CASSIKDSPLHF
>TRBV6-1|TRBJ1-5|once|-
TGTGCCAGCAGTGATCAGGATCAGAATCAGCCCCAGCATTTT
CASSDQDQNQPQHF
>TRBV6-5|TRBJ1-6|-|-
TGTGCCAGCAGGCAGGACAGTAATTCACCCCTCCACTTT
CASRQDSNSPLHF
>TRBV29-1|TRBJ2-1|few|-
TGCAGCGTTCGTCCGGGTTACAATGAGCAGTTCTTC
CSVRPGYNEQFF
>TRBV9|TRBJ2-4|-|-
TGTGCCAGCAGCGTAGCGGGGTCGGTGGACATTCAGTACTTC
CASSVAGSVDIQYF
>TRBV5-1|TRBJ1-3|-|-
TGCGCCAGCAGCTTGGCCGATGGGGTTCCACCTGGAAACACCATATATTTT
CASSLADGVPPGNTIYF
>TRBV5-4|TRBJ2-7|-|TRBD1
TGTGCCAGCACCAAAACCGGGACAGGAGACTACGAGCAGTACTTC
CASTKTGTGDYEQYF
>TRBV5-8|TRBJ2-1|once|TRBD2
TGTGCCAGCAGCCAACTAGCGGGGGCGATCGGGGAGCAGTTCTTC
CASSQLAGAIGEQFF
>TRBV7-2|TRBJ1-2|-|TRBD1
TGTGCCAGCAGCTTATCGGGACAGGGTGGCGGCTACACCTTC
CASSLSGQGGGYTF